This T cell receptor (beta chain) emerged from a study of blood T cell repertoires in COVID-19. Across the study: Samples representing acute and convalescent COVID-19 were sourced from the United States, Italy and Spain. In each case, the material was cDNA or gDNA derived from T cells, B-cell-depleted T cells, or PBMCs.

This CDR3 spans 15 amino acids. Germline V gene lookup returns CDR1 MNHEY and CDR2 SMNVEV (reference sequence). V dropped 4 bases and J dropped 1; count of bases not matched to a gene: 5. As processed by the authors: Cell counts per sample came from amplifying reference gene primers. The protocol was immunoSEQ multiplex PCR, while the TCRdb copy is restricted to in-frame clones and leaves out a portion. V and J calls and clone size are copied from that table; D and trimming were computed from the DNA. The data show 150,000 to 200,000 clones, around 83% seen once. The genes are TRBV27 and TRBJ1-1; 8 bases align to TRBD1. The sample comprised peripheral blood. This clonotype originated in a human donor in a cohort sampled during active COVID-19. CDR3 sequence reads: CASSSPGTGNTEAFF. CDR3 DNA sequence: TGTGCCAGCAGTTCCCCCGGGACAGGGAACACTGAAGCTTTCTTT.